The 30 T cell receptor beta chains below all came from one sample that was sequenced in a study of T cell responses to AZD1222 COVID-19 vaccine. Only in-frame clones appear in the TCRdb table, and some are missing; sequencing was by immunoSEQ multiplex PCR. The sample carries some 140,000 clones, about 93% recorded once. This material consisted of peripheral blood, taken 28 days after the second AZD1222 dose. These receptors came from an adult who received the AZD1222 COVID-19 vaccine.

The CDR3, as DNA: TGCGCCAGCAGCCCCTCGCGGACGGTTACTAACTATGGCTACACCTTC. It translates to CASSPSRTVTNYGYTF. The rearrangement uses TRBV5-1 and TRBJ1-2; D is uncertain. Germline V gene lookup returns CDR1 SGHRS and CDR2 YFSETQ. Trimming removed 4 bases from V and 0 bases from J, with 16 bases in between. CDR3 length: 16 residues.

This chain joins TRBV6-5 and TRBJ1-5; no reliable D call. The germline V gene has CDR1 MNHEY and CDR2 SVGAGI. Trimming shortened V by 9 bases and J by 4 bases, and 13 bases separated the two germline ends. The CDR3 spans 13 residues. CDR3 coding DNA: TGTGCCAGTCTTCCGGACGGAAATCAGCCCCAGCATTTT. The encoded protein is CASLPDGNQPQHF.

DNA of the CDR3: TGTGCCAGCAGCTCGGGGGGCGCAACCTCGCTAGAGACCCAGTACTTC. Translation: CASSSGGATSLETQYF. V gene TRBV7-6 combines with J gene TRBJ2-5; D is possibly TRBD2 (7 bases). The CDR3 has 16 residues. Germline V gene data show CDR1 as SGHVS and CDR2 as FNYEAQ. Trimming took off 4 bases at V and 4 bases at J, with 19 bases between the two ends.

The chain recombines TRBV2 with TRBJ2-1; 11 bases are shared with TRBD2. Germline-derived CDR1 and CDR2 are SNHLY and FYNNEI. CDR3 length: 17 amino acids. J lost 9 bases, V lost 4 bases, and 14 bases had no gene match. The CDR3: CASSGLAGTNSGGEQFF. DNA for the CDR3: TGTGCCAGCAGTGGACTAGCGGGGACGAACAGCGGGGGTGAGCAGTTCTTC.

This clone was seen a single time. The chain recombines TRBV3-1 (or the pseudogene TRBV3-2) with TRBJ2-3; D is possibly TRBD1 or TRBD2 (5 bases each). The length of the CDR3 is 16 residues. The V end lost 4 bases, the J end lost 4 bases, and 18 bases lay between the germline ends. CDR1 is LGHDT, CDR2 YNNKEL, per germline (reference sequence). The CDR3 protein is CASSRREDWGPDTQYF. CDR3 coding DNA: TGTGCCAGCAGCCGCCGGGAAGACTGGGGACCAGATACGCAGTATTTT.

V is TRBV5-1 and J is TRBJ1-6; 9 bases are shared with TRBD1. The J segment lost 9 bases and the V segment lost 0 bases, leaving 4 bases of the junction unmatched. Germline V lookup: CDR1 SGHRS, CDR2 YFSETQ. This CDR3 is 15 amino acids long. CDR3 coding DNA: TGCGCCAGCAGCTTGGGGACAGGGGAGGGTTCACCCCTCCACTTT. It is translated as CASSLGTGEGSPLHF.

This clone was seen a handful of times. The chain couples TRBV15 to TRBJ2-3; 7 bases line up with TRBD2. Looked up from germline, CDR1 is LNHNV and CDR2 is YYDKDF (reference sequence). The length of the CDR3 is 15 residues. V shed 6 bases, J shed 2 bases, and the junction held 8 bases outside the gene matches. CDR3 in DNA: TGTGCCACCAGGCAGGGCGGGGGAGACACAGATACGCAGTATTTT. Translated, it gives CATRQGGGDTDTQYF.

The V gene is TRBV27, the J gene TRBJ1-2; TRBD1 might be the D (5 bases). This CDR3 comprises 11 residues. Germline CDR1 is MNHEY and CDR2 is SMNVEV (reference sequence). Trimming pared 11 bases from V and 5 bases from J, leaving 12 bases between. The DNA for the CDR3 is TGTGCCTCCTCGGGGGGATATGGCTACACCTTC. It translates to CASSGGYGYTF.

The chain has TRBV5-1 and TRBJ2-5, with D perhaps given as TRBD1 or TRBD2 (5 bases each). Germline V gene lookup returns CDR1 SGHRS and CDR2 YFSETQ. This CDR3 region has 15 residues. V dropped 1 base and J dropped 3 bases, with 13 bases sitting between them. This chain's CDR3 is CASSLYYGGKETQYF. The CDR3 nucleotides read TGCGCCAGCAGCTTGTATTATGGGGGAAAAGAGACCCAGTACTTC.

The V and J genes are TRBV5-5 and TRBJ1-6; 7 bases fit TRBD1. Germline V CDR1 and CDR2: SGHKS, YYEKEE (reference sequence). After removal of 4 bases from V and 7 bases from J, the junction contained 11 bases not matched to a gene. This CDR3 comprises 16 residues. This CDR3 is CASSPYIGTVNSPLHF. DNA for the CDR3: TGTGCCAGCAGCCCCTATATTGGGACAGTCAATTCACCCCTCCACTTT. Full variable domain (remainder filled in from reference TRBV5-5 and TRBJ1-6): DAGVTQSPTHLIKTRGQQVTLRCSPISGHKSVSWYQQVLGQGPQFIFQYYEKEERGRGNFPDRFSARQFPNYSSELNVNALLLGDSALYLCASSPYIGTVNSPLHFGNGTRLTVT.

The J gene is TRBJ1-4, the V gene TRBV9; no clear D. From germline, CDR1 is SGDLS and CDR2 YYNGEE. Trimming took off 0 bases at V and 2 bases at J, with 5 bases between the two ends. The CDR3 is 14 residues long. The CDR3 protein is CASSVDNTNEKLFF. For the CDR3, the DNA is TGTGCCAGCAGCGTAGATAATACTAATGAAAAACTGTTTTTT.

The chain is built from TRBV7-8 and TRBJ2-5, with D tentatively TRBD1 or TRBD2 (5 bases each). The V gene's germline CDR1 is SGHVS and CDR2 FQNEAQ. This CDR3 spans 13 amino acids. V was clipped by 10 bases and J by 0 bases, with 12 bases between them. The CDR3 here is CATYGAYQETQYF. As DNA, the CDR3 is TGTGCCACCTACGGGGCGTACCAAGAGACCCAGTACTTC.

The V call is TRBV7-9, the J call TRBJ1-3; TRBD1 might be the D (5 bases). Per germline, CDR1 SEHNR and CDR2 FQNEAQ (reference sequence). V was cut by 0 bases and J by 4 bases, with 10 bases left in between. This CDR3 is 15 amino acids long. The CDR3 loop reads CASSLAQVGGNTIYF. CDR3 in DNA: TGTGCCAGCAGCTTAGCACAGGTTGGAGGAAACACCATATATTTT.

The J gene is TRBJ1-2, the V gene TRBV4-3; no clear D gene. With 6 bases removed from V and 5 bases from J, the gap between germline ends came to 13 bases. The length of the CDR3 is 13 residues. The V gene's germline CDR1 is LGHNA and CDR2 YSLEER. The CDR3 DNA reads TGCGCCAGCAGTCGTGGGTATATGTATGGCTACACCTTC. Translating gives CASSRGYMYGYTF.

The chain links TRBV2 to TRBJ1-2; 7 nucleotides agree with TRBD1. V lost 6 bases to trimming and J lost 5 bases; unmatched junction nucleotides: 15. Germline values: CDR1 SNHLY, CDR2 FYNNEI. The length of the CDR3 is 16 residues. This chain's CDR3 is CASSYTPEGAAYGYTF. CDR3 in DNA: TGTGCCAGCAGCTATACCCCGGAGGGGGCAGCTTATGGCTACACCTTC.

The V and J genes are TRBV25-1 and TRBJ1-1, with TRBD1 matching 7 bases. The CDR3 is made up of 14 amino acids. CDR1 MGHDK and CDR2 SYGVNS come from the germline V gene. Trimming at V came to 5 bases and at J to 6 bases, leaving 9 bases not matched to a gene. CDR3 protein: CASSLQGGGAEAFF. The CDR3 nucleotides are TGTGCCAGCAGTCTTCAGGGGGGAGGCGCTGAAGCTTTCTTT.

The table lists this clone with a few counts. This sequence joins TRBV7-9 and TRBJ1-3; unclear D gene. The CDR3 totals 14 residues. The germline gives CDR1 SEHNR, CDR2 FQNEAQ (reference sequence). Trimming stripped 4 bases from V and 0 bases from J, with 7 bases between. The CDR3 reads CASSSDFSGNTIYF. DNA of the CDR3: TGTGCCAGCAGCTCGGACTTCTCTGGAAACACCATATATTTT.

The CDR3 is CASSHRLPSDRGFFQPQHF. In DNA, the CDR3 is TGCGCCAGCAGTCACCGCCTTCCTTCCGACAGGGGGTTTTTTCAGCCCCAGCATTTT. The chain links TRBV23-1 to TRBJ1-5; 9 bases are a match to TRBD1. TRBV23-1 is placed among ORFs of uncertain function. V was clipped by 3 bases and J by 6 bases; unmatched bases: 18. The CDR3 contains 19 residues.

This clone was detected once. V usage is TRBV24-1 and J usage is TRBJ2-1; 8 bases line up with TRBD1. V shed 4 bases and J 4 bases; nucleotides not matched to a gene: 8. Germline assignment: CDR1 KGHDR and CDR2 SFDVKD. CDR3 length: 16 residues. The CDR3 spells CATSDPGQGEYNEQFF. As DNA, the CDR3 is TGTGCCACCAGTGACCCCGGACAGGGCGAATACAATGAGCAGTTCTTC.

The rearrangement uses TRBV5-1 and TRBJ1-2; a possible D gene is TRBD1 (5 bases). The V and J ends lost 4 bases and 5 bases respectively, with 15 bases between them. Germline loops: CDR1 SGHRS, CDR2 YFSETQ. The CDR3 runs to 14 residues. CDR3 nucleotide sequence: TGCGCCAGCAGCGGGACGCCGGAGGGATATGGCTACACCTTC. It codes for CASSGTPEGYGYTF.

The chain couples TRBV6-6 to TRBJ1-5; 7 bases align to TRBD1. The CDR3 spans 14 residues. Germline CDR1 reads MNHNY; CDR2 reads SVGAGI (reference sequence). V was clipped by 5 bases and J by 7 bases; unmatched bases: 8. The CDR3: CASSRDSPWQPQHF. The CDR3 DNA sequence: TGTGCCAGCAGTCGGGACAGCCCTTGGCAGCCCCAGCATTTT.

The CDR3 is CASSPLGQLNTEAFF. The CDR3 nucleotides read TGTGCCAGCAGTCCTTTGGGGCAGTTGAACACTGAAGCTTTCTTT. This chain links TRBV6-6 with TRBJ1-1; D might be TRBD1 (5 bases). This CDR3 comprises 15 residues. Germline V gene sequence: CDR1 MNHNY, CDR2 SVGAGI (reference sequence). Trimming took off 5 bases at V and 0 bases at J, with 13 bases between the two ends.

V and J are TRBV4-1 and TRBJ1-5; tentatively, D is TRBD1 (5 bases). Germline loops: CDR1 MGHRA, CDR2 YSYEKL. V lost 2 bases and J 7 bases, leaving 15 bases between the germline ends. The CDR3 spans 15 residues. The CDR3 region is CASSQSNAGTQPQHF. CDR3 nucleotide sequence: TGCGCCAGCAGCCAATCAAATGCTGGGACCCAGCCCCAGCATTTT.

The genes are TRBV25-1 and TRBJ1-2; D might be TRBD1 (5 bases). This CDR3 region has 13 residues. Trimming took off 1 base at V and 8 bases at J, with 11 bases between the two ends. The V gene's germline CDR1 is MGHDK and CDR2 SYGVNS. Here the CDR3 reads CASSESGGNGYTF. CDR3 in DNA: TGTGCCAGCAGTGAATCGGGGGGGAACGGCTACACCTTC.

The genes are TRBV7-2 and TRBJ2-3; 8 nucleotides match TRBD2. The length of the CDR3 is 14 residues. Per germline, CDR1 SGHTA and CDR2 FQGNSA. The trim removed 4 bases at V and 4 bases at J, leaving 4 bases unmatched. The CDR3 sequence is CASSYGLAADTQYF. For the CDR3, the DNA is TGTGCCAGCAGCTACGGACTAGCCGCAGATACGCAGTATTTT.

This clone is a singleton in its sample. V usage is TRBV29-1 and J usage is TRBJ2-1, with a tentative D call TRBD2 (7 bases). The CDR3 is made up of 12 amino acids. The germline V gene has CDR1 SQVTM and CDR2 ANQGSEA. Deletions cut 6 bases from V and 9 bases from J, with 15 bases between. The CDR3 coding sequence is TGCAGCGTGGTTTTGGCGGGGGCTGAGCAGTTCTTC. It is translated as CSVVLAGAEQFF.

The chain has TRBV27 and TRBJ1-2; unclear D gene. The V gene's germline CDR1 is MNHEY and CDR2 SMNVEV (reference sequence). CDR3 length: 15 amino acids. Trimming left V 5 bases short and J 3 bases short, with 16 bases between. In DNA form, the CDR3 reads TGTGCCAGCAGTCCCAGACCGACTCCACACTATGGCTACACCTTC. Translated, it gives CASSPRPTPHYGYTF.

This clone was counted at least ten times. The gene calls are TRBV2 and TRBJ2-1; D ambiguous. The length of the CDR3 is 15 residues. V was clipped by 5 bases and J by 6 bases, with 17 bases between them. Germline values: CDR1 SNHLY, CDR2 FYNNEI. CDR3: CASSRFMGWGNEQFF. The DNA of the CDR3 is TGTGCCAGCAGTCGGTTTATGGGCTGGGGCAATGAGCAGTTCTTC.

V gene TRBV4-2 combines with J gene TRBJ2-2; tentative D call: TRBD2 (6 bases). V lost 0 bases and J 6 bases, leaving 20 bases between the germline ends. Germline assignment: CDR1 LGHNA and CDR2 YNFKEQ. This CDR3 is built from 18 residues. The CDR3 DNA sequence: TGTGCCAGCAGCCAAGAGATTCTGGGAGGAGCGTCGGCCGGGGAGCTGTTTTTT. Encoded protein: CASSQEILGGASAGELFF.

The sample holds one count of this clone. J is TRBJ1-1 and V is TRBV18; possible D gene TRBD1, 5 bases. V dropped 3 bases and J dropped 3 bases, with 8 bases sitting between them. Germline lookup yields CDR1 KGHSH and CDR2 LQKENI. The CDR3 length is 13 residues. The CDR3 coding sequence is TGTGCCAGCTCACCTCGGGGGGACACTGAAGCTTTCTTT. This translates into CASSPRGDTEAFF.